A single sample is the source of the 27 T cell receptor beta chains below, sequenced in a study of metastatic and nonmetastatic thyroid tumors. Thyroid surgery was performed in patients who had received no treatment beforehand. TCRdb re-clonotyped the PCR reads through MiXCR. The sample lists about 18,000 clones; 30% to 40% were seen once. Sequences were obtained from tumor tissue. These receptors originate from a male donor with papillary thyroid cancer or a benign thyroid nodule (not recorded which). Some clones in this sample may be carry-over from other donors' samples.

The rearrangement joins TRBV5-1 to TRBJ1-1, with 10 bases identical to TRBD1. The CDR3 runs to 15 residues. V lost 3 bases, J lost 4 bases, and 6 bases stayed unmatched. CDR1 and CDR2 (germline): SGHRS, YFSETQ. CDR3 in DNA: TGCGCCAGCAGCTACGGGACAGGGGATGGCACTGAAGCTTTCTTT. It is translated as CASSYGTGDGTEAFF. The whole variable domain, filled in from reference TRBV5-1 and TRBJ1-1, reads KAGVTQTPRYLIKTRGQQVTLSCSPISGHRSVSWYQQTPGQGLQFLFEYFSETQRNKGNFPGRFSGRQFSNSRSEMNVSTLELGDSALYLCASSYGTGDGTEAFFGQGTRLTVV.

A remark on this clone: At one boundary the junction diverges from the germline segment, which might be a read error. This CDR3 reads CASTLRGQSPLHF. CDR3 DNA: TGTGCCAGCACCTTGAGGGGGCAATCACCCCTCCACTTT. The rearrangement links TRBV5-6 to TRBJ1-6, with TRBD1 matching 7 bases. This CDR3 is built from 13 residues. The germline V gene has CDR1 SGHDT and CDR2 YYEEEE.

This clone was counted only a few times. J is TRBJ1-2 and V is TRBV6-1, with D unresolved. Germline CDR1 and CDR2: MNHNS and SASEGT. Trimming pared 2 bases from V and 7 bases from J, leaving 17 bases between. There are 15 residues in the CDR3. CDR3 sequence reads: CASSERQEGFSGYTF. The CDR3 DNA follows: TGTGCCAGCAGTGAAAGGCAGGAGGGCTTCTCTGGCTACACCTTC.

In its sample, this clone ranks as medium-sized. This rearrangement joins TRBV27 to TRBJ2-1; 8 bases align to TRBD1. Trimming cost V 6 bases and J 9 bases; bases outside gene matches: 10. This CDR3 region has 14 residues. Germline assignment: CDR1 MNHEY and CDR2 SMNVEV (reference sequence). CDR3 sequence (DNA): TGTGCCAGCAGCCTACCTCCAGGGGGCGGTGAGCAGTTCTTC. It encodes CASSLPPGGGEQFF.

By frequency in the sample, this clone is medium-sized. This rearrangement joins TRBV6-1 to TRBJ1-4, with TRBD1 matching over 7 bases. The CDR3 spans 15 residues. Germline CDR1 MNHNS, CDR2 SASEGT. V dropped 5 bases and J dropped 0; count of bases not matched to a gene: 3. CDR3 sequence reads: CASSLQGATNEKLFF. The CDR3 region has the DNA TGTGCCAGCAGTCTTCAGGGGGCAACTAATGAAAAACTGTTTTTT.

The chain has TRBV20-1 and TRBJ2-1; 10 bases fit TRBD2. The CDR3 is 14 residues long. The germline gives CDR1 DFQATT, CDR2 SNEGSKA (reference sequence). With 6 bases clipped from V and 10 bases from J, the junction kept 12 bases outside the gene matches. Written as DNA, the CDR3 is TGCAGTGCCGTACTAGCGGGATCCGGGTGGGAGCAGTTCTTC. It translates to CSAVLAGSGWEQFF.

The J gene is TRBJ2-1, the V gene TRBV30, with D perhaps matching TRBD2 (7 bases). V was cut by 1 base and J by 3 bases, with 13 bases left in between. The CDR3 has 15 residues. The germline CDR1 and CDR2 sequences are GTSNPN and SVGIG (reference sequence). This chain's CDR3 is CAWSEWGGNYNEQFF. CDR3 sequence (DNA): TGTGCCTGGAGTGAGTGGGGGGGCAACTACAATGAGCAGTTCTTC.

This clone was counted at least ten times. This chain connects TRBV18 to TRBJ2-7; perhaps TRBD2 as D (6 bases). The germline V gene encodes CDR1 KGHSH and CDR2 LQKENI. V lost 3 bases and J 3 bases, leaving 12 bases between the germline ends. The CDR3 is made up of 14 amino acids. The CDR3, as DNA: TGTGCCAGCTCACCCCAGTCGGGGGACTACGAGCAGTACTTC. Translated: CASSPQSGDYEQYF.

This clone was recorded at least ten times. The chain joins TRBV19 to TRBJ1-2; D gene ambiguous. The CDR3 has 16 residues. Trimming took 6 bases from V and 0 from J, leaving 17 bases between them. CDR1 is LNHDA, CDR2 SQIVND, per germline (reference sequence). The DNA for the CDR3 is TGTGCCAGTAGGCCATGGGCGGAAAATACTAACTATGGCTACACCTTC. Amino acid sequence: CASRPWAENTNYGYTF. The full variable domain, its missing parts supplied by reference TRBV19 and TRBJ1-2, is DGGITQSPKYLFRKEGQNVTLSCEQNLNHDAMYWYRQDPGQGLRLIYYSQIVNDFQKGDIAEGYSVSREKKESFPLTVTSAQKNPTAFYLCASRPWAENTNYGYTFGSGTRLTVV.

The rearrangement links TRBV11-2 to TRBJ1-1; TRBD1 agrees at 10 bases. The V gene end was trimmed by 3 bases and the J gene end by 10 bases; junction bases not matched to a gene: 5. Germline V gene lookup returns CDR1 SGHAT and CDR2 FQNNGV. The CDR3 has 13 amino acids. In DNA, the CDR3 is TGTGCCAGCAGCTTTTCCTGGGACAGGGGAGCTTTCTTT. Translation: CASSFSWDRGAFF.

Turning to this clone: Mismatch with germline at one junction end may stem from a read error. The CDR3 coding sequence is TGCAGTTCTAGAGGTAGCGGCACGGATACGCAGTATTTT. Translated, it gives CSSRGSGTDTQYF. The chain has TRBV20-1 and TRBJ2-3, with TRBD2 as a possible D gene (6 bases). This CDR3 is built from 13 residues. Germline values: CDR1 DFQATT, CDR2 SNEGSKA (reference sequence).

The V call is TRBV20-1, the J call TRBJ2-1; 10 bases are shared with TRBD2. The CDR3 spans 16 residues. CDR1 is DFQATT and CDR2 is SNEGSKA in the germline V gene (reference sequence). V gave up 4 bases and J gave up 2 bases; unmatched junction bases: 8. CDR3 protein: CSATCTSGTTYNEQFF. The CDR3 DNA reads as TGCAGTGCTACCTGTACTAGCGGGACCACCTACAATGAGCAGTTCTTC.

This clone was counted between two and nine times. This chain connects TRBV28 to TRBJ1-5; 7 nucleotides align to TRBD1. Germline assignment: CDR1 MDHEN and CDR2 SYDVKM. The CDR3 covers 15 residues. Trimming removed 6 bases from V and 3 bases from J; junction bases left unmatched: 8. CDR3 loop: CASRPGGDINQPQHF. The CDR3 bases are TGTGCCAGCAGACCAGGGGGAGATATCAATCAGCCCCAGCATTTT.

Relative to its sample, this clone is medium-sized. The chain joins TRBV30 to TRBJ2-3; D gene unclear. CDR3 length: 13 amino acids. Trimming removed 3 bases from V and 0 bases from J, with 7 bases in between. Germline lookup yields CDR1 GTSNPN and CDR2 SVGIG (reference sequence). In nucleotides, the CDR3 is TGTGCCTGGAGCCGAGATAGCACAGATACGCAGTATTTT. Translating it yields CAWSRDSTDTQYF.

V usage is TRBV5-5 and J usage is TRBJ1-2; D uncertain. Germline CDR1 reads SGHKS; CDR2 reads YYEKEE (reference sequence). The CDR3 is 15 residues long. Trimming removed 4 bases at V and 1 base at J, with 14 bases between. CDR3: CASSLSVMGNYGYTF. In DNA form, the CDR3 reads TGTGCCAGCAGCCTGAGTGTGATGGGTAACTATGGCTACACCTTC.

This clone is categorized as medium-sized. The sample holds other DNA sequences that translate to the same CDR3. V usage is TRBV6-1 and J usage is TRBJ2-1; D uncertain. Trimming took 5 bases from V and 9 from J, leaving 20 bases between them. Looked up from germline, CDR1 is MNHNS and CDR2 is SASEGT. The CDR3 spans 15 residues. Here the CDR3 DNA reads TGTGCCAGCAGTTTATCCGGTCTTGCAATCGGTGAGCAGTTCTTC. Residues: CASSLSGLAIGEQFF.

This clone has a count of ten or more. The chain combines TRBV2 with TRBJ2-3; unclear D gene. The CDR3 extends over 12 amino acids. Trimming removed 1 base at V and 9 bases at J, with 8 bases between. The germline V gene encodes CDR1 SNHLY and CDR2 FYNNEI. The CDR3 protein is CASSEERVTQYF. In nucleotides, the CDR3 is TGTGCCAGCAGTGAAGAAAGGGTAACGCAGTATTTT.

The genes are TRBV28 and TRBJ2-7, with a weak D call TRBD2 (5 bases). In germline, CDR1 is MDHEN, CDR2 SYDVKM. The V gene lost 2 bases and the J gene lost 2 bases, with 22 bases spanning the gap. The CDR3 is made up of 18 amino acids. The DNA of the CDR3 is TGTGCCAGCAGTTTAAGTCCCGGTCTGGGGAGCCTCGCCTACGAGCAGTACTTC. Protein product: CASSLSPGLGSLAYEQYF.

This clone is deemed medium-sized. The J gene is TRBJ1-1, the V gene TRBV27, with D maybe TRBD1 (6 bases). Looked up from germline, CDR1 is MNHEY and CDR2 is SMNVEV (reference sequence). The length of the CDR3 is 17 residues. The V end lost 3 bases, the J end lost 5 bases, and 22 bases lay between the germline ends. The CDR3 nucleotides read TGTGCCAGCAGTTTGGGGGAGGTAGAGGCAGGGGATACTGAAGCTTTCTTT. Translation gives CASSLGEVEAGDTEAFF.

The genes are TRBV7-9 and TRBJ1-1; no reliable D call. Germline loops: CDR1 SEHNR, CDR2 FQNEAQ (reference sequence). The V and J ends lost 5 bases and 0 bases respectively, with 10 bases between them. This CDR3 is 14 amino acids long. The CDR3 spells CASSRNTVNTEAFF. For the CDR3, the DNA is TGTGCCAGCAGCCGCAATACAGTGAACACTGAAGCTTTCTTT.

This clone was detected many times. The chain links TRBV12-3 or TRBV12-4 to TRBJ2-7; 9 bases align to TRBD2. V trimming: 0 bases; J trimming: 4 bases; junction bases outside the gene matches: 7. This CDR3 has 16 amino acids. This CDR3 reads CASSLAAIAGVYEQYF. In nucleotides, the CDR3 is TGTGCCAGCAGTTTAGCGGCGATAGCGGGAGTTTACGAGCAGTACTTC.

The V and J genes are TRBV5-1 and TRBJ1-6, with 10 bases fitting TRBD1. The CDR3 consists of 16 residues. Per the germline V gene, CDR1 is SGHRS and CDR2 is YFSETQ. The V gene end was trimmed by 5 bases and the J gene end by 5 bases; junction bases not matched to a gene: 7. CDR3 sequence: CASSSDRGSDNSPLHF. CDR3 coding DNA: TGCGCCAGCAGTTCGGACAGGGGGTCTGATAATTCACCCCTCCACTTT.

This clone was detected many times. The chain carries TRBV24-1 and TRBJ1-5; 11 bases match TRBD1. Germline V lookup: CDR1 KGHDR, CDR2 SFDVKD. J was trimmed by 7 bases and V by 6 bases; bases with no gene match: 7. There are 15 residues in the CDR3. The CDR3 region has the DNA TGTGCCACCAGTTCGGGACAGGGGGACTCCCAGCCCCAGCATTTT. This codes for CATSSGQGDSQPQHF.

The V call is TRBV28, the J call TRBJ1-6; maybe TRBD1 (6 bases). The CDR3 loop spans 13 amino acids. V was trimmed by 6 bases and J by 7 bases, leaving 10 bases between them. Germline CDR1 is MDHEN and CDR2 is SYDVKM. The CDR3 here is CASRWTANSPLHF. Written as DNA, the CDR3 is TGTGCCAGCAGATGGACAGCGAATTCACCCCTCCACTTT.

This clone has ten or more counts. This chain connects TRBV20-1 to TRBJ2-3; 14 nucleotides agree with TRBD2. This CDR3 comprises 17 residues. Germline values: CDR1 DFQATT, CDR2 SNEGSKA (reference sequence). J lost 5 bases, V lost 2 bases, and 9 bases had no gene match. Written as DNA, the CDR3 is TGCAGTGCTAGACCTGGACTAGCGGGAGGAAACGTAGATACGCAGTATTTT. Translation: CSARPGLAGGNVDTQYF.

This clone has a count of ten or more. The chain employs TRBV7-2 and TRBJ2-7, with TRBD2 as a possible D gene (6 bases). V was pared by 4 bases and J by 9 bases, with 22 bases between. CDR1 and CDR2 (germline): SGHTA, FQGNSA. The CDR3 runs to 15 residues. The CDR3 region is CASSSYGDDPAGQYF. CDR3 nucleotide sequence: TGTGCCAGCAGCTCCTACGGGGACGACCCAGCGGGGCAGTACTTC.

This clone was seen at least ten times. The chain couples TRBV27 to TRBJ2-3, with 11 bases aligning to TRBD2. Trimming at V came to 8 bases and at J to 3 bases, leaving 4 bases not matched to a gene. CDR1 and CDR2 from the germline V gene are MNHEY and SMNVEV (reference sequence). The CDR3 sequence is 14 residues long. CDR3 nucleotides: TGTGCCAGCTATACTAGCGGGAGAACAGATACGCAGTATTTT. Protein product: CASYTSGRTDTQYF.